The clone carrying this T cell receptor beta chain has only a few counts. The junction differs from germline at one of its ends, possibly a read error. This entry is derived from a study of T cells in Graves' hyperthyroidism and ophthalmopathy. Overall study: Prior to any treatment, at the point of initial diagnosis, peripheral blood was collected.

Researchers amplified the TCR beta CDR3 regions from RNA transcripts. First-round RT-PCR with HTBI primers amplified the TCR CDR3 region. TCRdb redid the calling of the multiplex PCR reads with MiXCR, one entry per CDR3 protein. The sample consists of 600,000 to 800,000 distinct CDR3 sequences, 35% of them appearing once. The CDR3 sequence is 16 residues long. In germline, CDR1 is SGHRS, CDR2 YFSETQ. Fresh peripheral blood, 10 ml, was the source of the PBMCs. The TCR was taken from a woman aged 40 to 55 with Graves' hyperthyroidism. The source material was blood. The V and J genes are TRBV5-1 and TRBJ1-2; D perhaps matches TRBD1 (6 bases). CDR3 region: CASSLGQSTGPFGYTF. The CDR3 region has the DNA TGTGCCAGCAGCTTAGGTCAATCTACAGGGCCCTTTGGCTACACCTTC.